This T cell receptor beta chain was obtained from a study of response to subunit inactivated influenza vaccine (dated by TCRdb to the late 2010s). With regard to the full study: To follow how T cells responded to a trivalent subunit inactivated influenza vaccine, the researchers relied on deep quantitative profiling of the T cell receptor repertoire.

This clonotype came up many times. Its antigen target is currently unknown. No much larger clonotype is one base removed from it; base qualities were not supplied. Via the germline V gene, CDR1 is SGHAT and CDR2 FQNNGV. Unmatched junction bases come to 0, with V trimmed by 8 bases and J by 1 base. Including cysteine and phenylalanine, the CDR3 has 12 amino acids. The read is trimmed to its CDR3 DNA, 36 bases read in frame from base 1. Here is what the overall study found, with its caveats: According to the authors, only a limited number of new T cells may be recruited by each seasonal influenza vaccination.

The method was RT-PCR. The sequencer was an Illumina HiSeq 2500. TCRdb took the public reads, trimmed them with fastp at Q25, ran MiXCR for clone calling and kept in-frame beta chains. When rows share a CDR3 protein, they turn into one entry using the most common DNA and genes. The sample contains under 200,000 distinct CDR3 sequences, over 9.5% of them found a single time. Around 28% of the sample belongs to the ten largest clones. The same specimen was also included in a second study, on T cells expressing NK-cell markers. Taken from the second paper: TCR beta cDNA libraries were made by 5'RACE template switching that added a universal primer site and unique molecular identifiers. Three sorted T-cell subsets (CD3+CD56+NKG2C+, CD3+CD56+NKG2C- and CD3+CD56-NKG2C+) from about 8 donors had their TCR beta-chain repertoires profiled. Among the eight sequenced donors, only one was HCMV-seronegative, while the other seven were HCMV-seropositive. In several experiments an anti-gammadeltaTCR antibody was added to restrict sorting to alphabetaTCR-expressing T cells. In more than five donors, the dominant CD3+CD56+NKG2C+ clonotypes ranked among the top 10 CD8+ clonotypes, making up roughly 1.0-8% of CD8+ T cells. Those dominant clonotypes were again the most abundant among CD3+CD56-NKG2C+ cells in a handful of donors, at about 28.3-60.1%. Whether the expanded NKG2C-expressing T cell clones were specific for HCMV antigens was left unclear. Randomly selected healthy volunteers, three men and five women, were used as the eight sequenced donors. HCMV serostatus was determined by detecting HCMV-specific IgG in serum with a commercial ELISA kit. Peripheral blood mononuclear cells were isolated from blood by Ficoll density gradient centrifugation. Using Miltenyi isolation kits, CD4+ and CD8+ T cells were isolated from PBMC through magnetic immunoseparation. Synthesis of cDNA was primed from the TCR beta constant segment and was followed by two consecutive PCR amplification steps. Illumina HiSeq 2000/2500, MiSeq or NextSeq was used to sequence libraries as 2 x 150 bp reads. Reads were demultiplexed and grouped by UMI with MIGEC, and clonotypes were assembled and quantified with MiTCR. To exclude erroneous sequences, any TCR cDNA sequence not supported by at least two reads was discarded. The tcR package was used for downstream repertoire analysis, and clonotypes were matched between fractions using CDR3 nucleotide sequence together with V segment. Antigen specificity was annotated against VDJdb with VDJmatch, allowing one amino acid substitution in CDR3.

The material sequenced was CD8+ T cells sorted from PBMCs, taken 12 days after vaccination. This clonotype was obtained from a man aged 50-60 years who received an inactivated influenza vaccine. Donor details come from another sample of the same person, matched by shared clones. The sequence joins TRBV11-2 to TRBJ1-1, with TRBD1 matching 8 junction bases. The CDR3 region reads CASGTGNTEAFF. The DNA reads as follows: TGTGCCAGCGGGACAGGGAACACTGAAGCTTTCTTT.